Listed here is a single TCR beta chain. V lost 5 bases and J lost 6; bases outside the gene matches: 7. There are 14 residues in the CDR3. Germline loops: CDR1 SEHNR, CDR2 FQNEAQ (reference sequence). The source of the sample is a study of T cell responses to AZD1222 COVID-19 vaccine. Sequencing was performed with immunoSEQ multiplex PCR; in TCRdb, only in-frame clones are kept and a portion is missing. This repertoire shows 45,000 to 60,000 clones, around 86% found once; its top ten account for roughly a sixth. The receptor was isolated from an adult in good health. Source: peripheral blood, taken on day 0 of AZD1222 vaccination. The chain uses TRBV7-9 and TRBJ2-1, with TRBD1 identical over 7 bases. The CDR3, as DNA: TGTGCCAGCAGCAGAGGGGGCAAAGGCAATGAGCAGTTCTTC. Protein: CASSRGGKGNEQFF. Drawing the rest from reference TRBV7-9 and TRBJ2-1, the complete variable domain is DTGVSQNPRHKITKRGQNVTFRCDPISEHNRLYWYRQTLGQGPEFLTYFQNEAQLEKSRLLSDRFSAERPKGSFSTLEIQRTEQGDSAMYLCASSRGGKGNEQFFGPGTRLTVL.